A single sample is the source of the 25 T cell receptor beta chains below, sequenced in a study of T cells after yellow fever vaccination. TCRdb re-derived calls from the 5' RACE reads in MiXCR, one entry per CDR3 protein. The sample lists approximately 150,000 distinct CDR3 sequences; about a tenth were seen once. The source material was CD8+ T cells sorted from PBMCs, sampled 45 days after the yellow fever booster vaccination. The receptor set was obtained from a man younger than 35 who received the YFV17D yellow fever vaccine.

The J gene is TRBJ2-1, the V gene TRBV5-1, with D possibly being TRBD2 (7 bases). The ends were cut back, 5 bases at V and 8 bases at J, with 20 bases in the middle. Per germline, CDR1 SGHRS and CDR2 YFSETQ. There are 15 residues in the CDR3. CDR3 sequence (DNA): TGCGCCAGCAGGTTAGGGGGGGCGAATAACCATGAGCAGTTCTTC. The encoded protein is CASRLGGANNHEQFF.

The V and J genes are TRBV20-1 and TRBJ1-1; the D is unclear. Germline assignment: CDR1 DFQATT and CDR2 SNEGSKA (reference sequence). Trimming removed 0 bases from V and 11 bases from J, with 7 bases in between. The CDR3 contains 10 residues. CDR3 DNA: TGCAGTGCTAGAGATCTTAGGGCTTTCTTT. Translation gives CSARDLRAFF.

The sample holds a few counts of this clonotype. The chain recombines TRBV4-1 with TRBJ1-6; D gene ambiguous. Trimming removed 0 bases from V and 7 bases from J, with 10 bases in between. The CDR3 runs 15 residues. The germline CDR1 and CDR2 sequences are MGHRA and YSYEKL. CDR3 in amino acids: CASSQDLAGNSPLHF. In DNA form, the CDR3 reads TGCGCCAGCAGCCAAGATCTGGCAGGCAATTCACCCCTCCACTTT.

CDR3 sequence (DNA): TGTGCCAGCAGTTTAGGGACAGGGGGCTCTGAAAAACTGTTTTTT. Translated, it gives CASSLGTGGSEKLFF. The chain employs TRBV6-5 and TRBJ1-4; 12 bases map to TRBD1. J was trimmed by 7 bases and V by 4 bases; bases with no gene match: 4. The CDR3 is 15 amino acids. The germline V gene has CDR1 MNHEY and CDR2 SVGAGI.

CDR3 in DNA: TGCGCCAGCAGCCAACGTCATTTAGGGACAGCTAACAATGAGCAGTTCTTC. Its protein product is CASSQRHLGTANNEQFF. This chain uses TRBV4-1 with TRBJ2-1; 7 nucleotides agree with TRBD1. CDR1 and CDR2 from the germline V gene are MGHRA and YSYEKL. This CDR3 region has 17 residues. The junction had 12 bases not matched to a gene; V was cut back by 2 bases and J by 5 bases.

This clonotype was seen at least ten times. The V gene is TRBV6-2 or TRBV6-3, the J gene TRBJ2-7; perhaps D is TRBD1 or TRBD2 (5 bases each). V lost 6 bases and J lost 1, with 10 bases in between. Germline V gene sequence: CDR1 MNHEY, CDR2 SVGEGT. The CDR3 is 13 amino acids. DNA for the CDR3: TGTGCCAGCAGGAGGGACGGATCCTACGAGCAGTACTTC. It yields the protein CASRRDGSYEQYF.

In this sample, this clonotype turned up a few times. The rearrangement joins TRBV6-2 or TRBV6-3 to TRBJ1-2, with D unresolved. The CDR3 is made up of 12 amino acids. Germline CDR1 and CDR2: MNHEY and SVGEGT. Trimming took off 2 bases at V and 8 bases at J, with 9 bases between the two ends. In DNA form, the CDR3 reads TGTGCCAGCAGTTACCAAGGAGGAGGCTACACCTTC. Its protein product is CASSYQGGGYTF.

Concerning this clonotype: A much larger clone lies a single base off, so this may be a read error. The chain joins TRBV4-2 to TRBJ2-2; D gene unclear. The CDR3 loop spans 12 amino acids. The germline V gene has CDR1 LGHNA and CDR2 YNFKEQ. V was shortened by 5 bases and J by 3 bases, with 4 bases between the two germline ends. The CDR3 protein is CASSAHTGELFF. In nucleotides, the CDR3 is TGTGCCAGCAGCGCGCACACCGGGGAGCTGTTTTTT.

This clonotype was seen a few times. For the CDR3, the DNA is TGTGCCAGTAGTGGGGCAACGGCGGGCAAAAACATTCAGTACTTC. Protein sequence: CASSGATAGKNIQYF. This chain uses TRBV19 with TRBJ2-4; possibly TRBD1 or TRBD2 for D (5 bases each). Germline CDR1 reads LNHDA; CDR2 reads SQIVND (reference sequence). The CDR3 sequence is 15 residues long. V lost 5 bases and J lost 3, with 14 bases in between.

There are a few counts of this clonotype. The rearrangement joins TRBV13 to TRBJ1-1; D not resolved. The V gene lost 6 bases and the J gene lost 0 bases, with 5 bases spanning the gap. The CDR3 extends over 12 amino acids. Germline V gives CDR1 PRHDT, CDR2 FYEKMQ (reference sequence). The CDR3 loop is CASSYLNTEAFF. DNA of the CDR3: TGTGCCAGCAGTTATCTGAACACTGAAGCTTTCTTT.

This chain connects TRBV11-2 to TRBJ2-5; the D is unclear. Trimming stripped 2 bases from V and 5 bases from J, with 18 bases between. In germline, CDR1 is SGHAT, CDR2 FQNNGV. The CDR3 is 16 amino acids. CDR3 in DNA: TGTGCCAGCAGCTTAAACTCTAACCAAGTCAGGGAGACCCAGTACTTC. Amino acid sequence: CASSLNSNQVRETQYF.

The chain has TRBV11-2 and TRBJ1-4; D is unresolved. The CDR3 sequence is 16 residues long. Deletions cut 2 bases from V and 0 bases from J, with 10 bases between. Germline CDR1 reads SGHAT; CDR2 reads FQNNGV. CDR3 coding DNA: TGTGCCAGCAGCTTAAGTCTTACCACAACTAATGAAAAACTGTTTTTT. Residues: CASSLSLTTTNEKLFF.

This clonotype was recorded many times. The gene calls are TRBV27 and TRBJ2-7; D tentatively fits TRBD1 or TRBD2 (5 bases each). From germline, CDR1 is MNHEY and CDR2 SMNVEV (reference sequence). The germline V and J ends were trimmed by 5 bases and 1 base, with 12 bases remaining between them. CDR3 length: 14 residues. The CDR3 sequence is CASSLGPGSYEQYF. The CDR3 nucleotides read TGTGCCAGCAGTCTGGGACCGGGATCCTACGAGCAGTACTTC.

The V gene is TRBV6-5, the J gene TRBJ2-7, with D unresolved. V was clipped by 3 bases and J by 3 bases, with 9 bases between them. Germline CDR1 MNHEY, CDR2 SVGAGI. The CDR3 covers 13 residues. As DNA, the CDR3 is TGTGCCAGCAGTTATGACCAGCTCTACGAGCAGTACTTC. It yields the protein CASSYDQLYEQYF.

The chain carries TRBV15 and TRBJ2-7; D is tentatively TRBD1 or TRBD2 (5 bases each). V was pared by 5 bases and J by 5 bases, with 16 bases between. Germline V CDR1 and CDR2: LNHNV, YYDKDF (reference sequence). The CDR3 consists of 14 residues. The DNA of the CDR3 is TGTGCCACCAGCCCGTATGGGGGTTCGAACGAGCAGTACTTC. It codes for CATSPYGGSNEQYF. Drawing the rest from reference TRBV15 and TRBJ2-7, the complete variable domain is DAMVIQNPRYQVTQFGKPVTLSCSQTLNHNVMYWYQQKSSQAPKLLFHYYDKDFNNEADTPDNFQSRRPNTSFCFLDIRSPGLGDTAMYLCATSPYGGSNEQYFGPGTRLTVT.

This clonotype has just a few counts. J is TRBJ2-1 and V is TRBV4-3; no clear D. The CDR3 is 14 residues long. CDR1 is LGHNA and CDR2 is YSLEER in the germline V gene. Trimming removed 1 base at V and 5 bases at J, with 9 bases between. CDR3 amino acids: CASSQGEPHNEQFF. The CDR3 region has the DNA TGCGCCAGCAGCCAAGGGGAACCCCACAATGAGCAGTTCTTC.

In nucleotides, the CDR3 is TGTGCCAGCAGCTTGGGAGGCGAGCAGTACGTC. Its protein is CASSLGGEQYV. V and J are TRBV5-5 and TRBJ2-7, with D uncertain. Germline lookup yields CDR1 SGHKS and CDR2 YYEKEE (reference sequence). V lost 0 bases to trimming and J lost 6 bases, with 4 bases between them. This CDR3 comprises 11 residues.

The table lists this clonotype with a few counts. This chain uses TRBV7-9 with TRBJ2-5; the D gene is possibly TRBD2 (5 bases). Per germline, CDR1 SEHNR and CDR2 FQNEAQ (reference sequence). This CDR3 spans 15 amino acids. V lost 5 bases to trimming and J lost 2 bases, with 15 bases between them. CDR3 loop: CASSPIAWSQETQYF. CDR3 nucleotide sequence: TGTGCCAGCAGCCCCATAGCGTGGAGTCAAGAGACCCAGTACTTC.

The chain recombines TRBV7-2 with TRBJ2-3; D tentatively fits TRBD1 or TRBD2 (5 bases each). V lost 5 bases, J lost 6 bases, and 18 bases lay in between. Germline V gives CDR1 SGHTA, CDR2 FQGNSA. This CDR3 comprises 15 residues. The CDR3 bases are TGTGCCAGCAGCCCCGAACCCGGGGCGTCGGATACGCAGTATTTT. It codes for CASSPEPGASDTQYF.

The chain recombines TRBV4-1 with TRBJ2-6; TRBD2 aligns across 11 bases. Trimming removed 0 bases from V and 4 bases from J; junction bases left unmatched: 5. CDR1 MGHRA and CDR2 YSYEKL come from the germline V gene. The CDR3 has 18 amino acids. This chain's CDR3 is CASSQDGLAGLGANVLTF. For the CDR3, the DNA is TGCGCCAGCAGCCAAGATGGACTAGCGGGCTTGGGGGCCAACGTCCTGACTTTC.

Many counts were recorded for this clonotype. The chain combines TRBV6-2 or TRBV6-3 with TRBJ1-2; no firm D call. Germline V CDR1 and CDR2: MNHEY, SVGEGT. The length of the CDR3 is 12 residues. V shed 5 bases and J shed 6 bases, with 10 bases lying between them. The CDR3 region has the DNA TGTGCCAGCAGTCTCGGAGGAGATGGCTACACCTTC. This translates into CASSLGGDGYTF.

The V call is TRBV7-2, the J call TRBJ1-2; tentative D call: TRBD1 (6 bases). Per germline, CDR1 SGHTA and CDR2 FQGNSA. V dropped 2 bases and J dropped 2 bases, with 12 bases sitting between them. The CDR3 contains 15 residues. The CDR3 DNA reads TGTGCCAGCAGCTTATCAGGGGTTGAAAACTATGGCTACACCTTC. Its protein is CASSLSGVENYGYTF.

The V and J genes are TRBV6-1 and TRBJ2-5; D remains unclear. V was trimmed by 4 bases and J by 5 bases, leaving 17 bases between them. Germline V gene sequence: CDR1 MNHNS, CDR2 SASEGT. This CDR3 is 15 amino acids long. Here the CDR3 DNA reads TGTGCCAGCAGTGCGGAGCAACTCGTGCGGGAGACCCAGTACTTC. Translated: CASSAEQLVRETQYF.

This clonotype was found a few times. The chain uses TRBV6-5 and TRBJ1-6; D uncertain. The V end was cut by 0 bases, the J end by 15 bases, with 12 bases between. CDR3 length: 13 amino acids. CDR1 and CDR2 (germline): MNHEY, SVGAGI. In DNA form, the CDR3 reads TGTGCCAGCAGTTACTCGCCGGGTAGGCTCCTCCACTTT. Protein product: CASSYSPGRLLHF.

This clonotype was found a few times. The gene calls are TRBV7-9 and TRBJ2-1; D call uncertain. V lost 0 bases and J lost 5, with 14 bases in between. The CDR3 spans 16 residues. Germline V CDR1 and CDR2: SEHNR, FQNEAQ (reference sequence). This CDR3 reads CASSLASGPLNNEQFF. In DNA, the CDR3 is TGTGCCAGCAGCTTAGCCTCTGGGCCCCTAAACAATGAGCAGTTCTTC.